This record looks at one T cell receptor beta chain sequence and its context. This record comes from a study of blood T cell repertoires in COVID-19. In the original workflow: Estimates of nucleated cell counts were drawn from the amplification of reference gene primers. Profiled with immunoSEQ multiplex PCR; TCRdb holds only in-frame clones, not every one. V and J calls and clone size come straight from that table; D and trimming were deduced from the DNA. The repertoire consists of 100,000 to 120,000 clones, with about four fifths occurring once and the leading ten covering approximately 15%. Sequenced input: peripheral blood. This clonotype was obtained from a woman in her fifties or sixties with acute or convalescent COVID-19.

CDR3 sequence reads: CASSLEPRQGGNTIYF. CDR3 DNA sequence: TGTGCCAGCAGCTTAGAACCCCGGCAGGGCGGAAACACCATATATTTT. The rearrangement uses TRBV11-2 and TRBJ1-3; D may be TRBD1 (5 bases). The germline CDR1 and CDR2 sequences are SGHAT and FQNNGV. V was cut by 0 bases and J by 4 bases, with 13 bases left in between. The CDR3 totals 16 residues.